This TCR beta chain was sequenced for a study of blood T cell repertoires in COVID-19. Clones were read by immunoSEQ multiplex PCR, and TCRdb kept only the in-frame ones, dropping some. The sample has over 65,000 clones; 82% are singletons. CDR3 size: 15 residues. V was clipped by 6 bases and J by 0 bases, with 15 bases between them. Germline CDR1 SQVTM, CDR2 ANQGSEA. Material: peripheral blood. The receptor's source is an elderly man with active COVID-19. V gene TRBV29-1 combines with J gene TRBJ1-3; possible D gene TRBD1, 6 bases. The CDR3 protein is CSVETGPSSGNTIYF. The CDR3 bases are TGCAGCGTGGAAACAGGGCCAAGCTCTGGAAACACCATATATTTT.